Below, 13 T cell receptor beta chains from the same sample are listed, as sequenced in a study of T cell repertoires in cytomegalovirus infection. For these receptors, no antigen is known. TCRdb re-analysed the reads in MiXCR, keeping a single row per CDR3 protein. Seen here are hundreds of thousands of distinct CDR3 sequences, around 30% observed once, and the top ten hold around an eighth. Source: cultured CD8+ T cells from PBMCs, taken from culture after CMV antigen stimulation. The receptors were sampled from a human donor in good health (CMV status not recorded). Some clones in this sample may be carry-over from other donors' samples.

This clonotype was seen a few times. The chain couples TRBV25-1 to TRBJ1-2; 11 positions agree with TRBD1. Trimming cost V 8 bases and J 7 bases; bases outside gene matches: 12. The germline gives CDR1 MGHDK, CDR2 SYGVNS. There are 15 residues in the CDR3. The CDR3 nucleotides are TGTGCCAGCTCTCCCCGGGACAGGGGGGAGCCTGGCTACACCTTC. Translated, it gives CASSPRDRGEPGYTF.

This clonotype was counted ten times or more. The V gene is TRBV7-6, the J gene TRBJ2-2; TRBD1 aligns across 10 bases. V was clipped by 5 bases and J by 6 bases; unmatched bases: 6. The CDR3 is 15 amino acids. CDR1 and CDR2 from the germline V gene are SGHVS and FNYEAQ. The CDR3 nucleotides read TGTGCCAGCAGCAGCTCCGGGACAGGGGCCGGGGAGCTGTTTTTT. Translation: CASSSSGTGAGELFF.

This clonotype was counted ten times or more. J is TRBJ1-4 and V is TRBV7-2; 9 bases line up with TRBD1. V shed 3 bases and J 4 bases; nucleotides not matched to a gene: 3. In germline, CDR1 is SGHTA, CDR2 FQGNSA. This CDR3 has 15 residues. CDR3 sequence reads: CASSLEGQGNEKLFF. The CDR3 nucleotides read TGTGCCAGCAGCTTGGAGGGACAGGGTAATGAAAAACTGTTTTTT. The full variable domain, in which reference TRBV7-2 and TRBJ1-4 provide the parts outside the CDR3, is GAGVSQSPSNKVTEKGKDVELRCDPISGHTALYWYRQSLGQGLEFLIYFQGNSAPDKSGLPSDRFSAERTGGSVSTLTIQRTQQEDSAVYLCASSLEGQGNEKLFFGSGTQLSVL.

This clonotype was observed a handful of times. This may stem from a read error, because a much larger clone lies one nucleotide away. The rearrangement uses TRBV11-2 and TRBJ1-1; no reliable D call. CDR3 size: 13 residues. The V end lost 2 bases, the J end lost 1 base, and 5 bases lay between the germline ends. The germline V gene has CDR1 SGHAT and CDR2 FQNNGV. The CDR3 sequence is CASSLQPNTEAFF. The CDR3 nucleotides read TGTGCCAGCAGCTTACAGCCGAACACTGAAGCTTTCTTT. The full variable domain, with the rest looked up from reference TRBV11-2 and TRBJ1-1, is EAGVAQSPRYKIIEKRQSVAFWCNPISGHATLYWYQQILGQGPKLLIQFQNNGVVDDSQLPKDRFSAERLKGVDSTLKIQPAKLEDSAVYLCASSLQPNTEAFFGQGTRLTVV.

Turning to this clonotype: A much more abundant neighbour one base away suggests this may be a read error. This chain connects TRBV6-8 to TRBJ2-5, with D possibly TRBD1 on 6 matching bases. Germline CDR1 is MNHGY and CDR2 is SAAAGT. V gave up 9 bases and J gave up 3 bases, with 17 bases separating them. This CDR3 has 14 residues. The CDR3 DNA reads as TGTGCCAGAGACCTCCCCCCAGGGGAAGAGACCCAGTACTTC. Translating it yields CARDLPPGEETQYF.

The chain is built from TRBV9 and TRBJ1-1; D perhaps matches TRBD1 (6 bases). Germline loops: CDR1 SGDLS, CDR2 YYNGEE. The V end was cut by 3 bases, the J end by 0 bases, with 15 bases between. The CDR3 runs to 16 residues. CDR3 loop: CASSADSDRMNTEAFF. In DNA, the CDR3 is TGTGCCAGCAGCGCTGACAGTGACAGGATGAACACTGAAGCTTTCTTT.

V and J are TRBV15 and TRBJ2-7, with unresolved D. Per the germline V gene, CDR1 is LNHNV and CDR2 is YYDKDF (reference sequence). The CDR3 contains 14 residues. Trimming cost V 6 bases and J 5 bases, with 17 bases left between them. CDR3 amino acids: CATSAHSRSHEQYF. DNA for the CDR3: TGTGCCACCAGTGCTCACTCTCGGTCCCACGAGCAGTACTTC.

This clonotype was seen more than once but under ten times. The gene calls are TRBV15 and TRBJ2-5; 7 bases are shared with TRBD1. The CDR3 is 15 residues long. With V trimmed by 6 bases and J by 4 bases, 11 bases remained unmatched. Germline V CDR1 and CDR2: LNHNV, YYDKDF (reference sequence). The chain's CDR3 is CATRGLRQGRETQYF. Written as DNA, the CDR3 is TGTGCCACCAGGGGGCTCAGACAGGGCCGAGAGACCCAGTACTTC.

This chain joins TRBV12-3 or TRBV12-4 and TRBJ1-4; weak D call: TRBD1 (5 bases). With 8 bases removed from V and 7 bases from J, the gap between germline ends came to 14 bases. The CDR3 has 13 amino acids. For the CDR3, the DNA is TGTGCCAGCGTGGGGGGTGGGGTTGAAAAACTGTTTTTT. Translation gives CASVGGGVEKLFF.

This clonotype was found many times. The chain is built from TRBV7-2 and TRBJ1-1, with D hard to call. The CDR3 length is 15 residues. Trimming took off 5 bases at V and 0 bases at J, with 13 bases between the two ends. Germline CDR1 SGHTA, CDR2 FQGNSA. CDR3 coding DNA: TGTGCCAGCAGCCCCCAGCCCCAACTGAACACTGAAGCTTTCTTT. Its protein is CASSPQPQLNTEAFF.

The chain uses TRBV6-2 or TRBV6-3 and TRBJ2-3; 7 nucleotides agree with TRBD1. The J segment lost 2 bases and the V segment lost 2 bases, leaving 4 bases of the junction unmatched. Germline lookup yields CDR1 MNHEY and CDR2 SVGEGT. This CDR3 is 15 amino acids long. In DNA, the CDR3 is TGTGCCAGCAGTTACGCCGGGACAGTCACAGATACGCAGTATTTT. This encodes CASSYAGTVTDTQYF.

V and J are TRBV29-1 and TRBJ1-2, with 8 nucleotides matching TRBD1. V trimming: 3 bases; J trimming: 10 bases; junction bases outside the gene matches: 4. CDR3 length equals 11 residues. Germline V gene data show CDR1 as SQVTM and CDR2 as ANQGSEA. The CDR3 reads CSVELDRVYTF. CDR3 bases: TGCAGCGTTGAGTTGGACAGGGTCTACACCTTC.

The table lists this clonotype with a few counts. The rearrangement links TRBV27 to TRBJ2-7, with D unclear. Germline CDR1 and CDR2: MNHEY and SMNVEV (reference sequence). V was shortened by 7 bases and J by 5 bases, with 15 bases between the two germline ends. There are 13 residues in the CDR3. The CDR3 is CASNGKAFDEQYF. In DNA, the CDR3 is TGTGCCAGCAATGGGAAGGCCTTCGACGAGCAGTACTTC.